Described below is a single T cell receptor beta chain sequence and its context. Its antigen is currently unknown. These data originate in a study of T-cell memory formation after mild COVID-19. In the study overall: Largely, the TCR clusters proved donor specific.

Whole-study results and caveats: CM and EM subsets held most contracting CD4+ clones; EMRA held CD8+ ones. Cross-reactive memory apparently joined, as some responding clones appeared in pre-infection memory. Clones that contracted from day 15 to 85 were balanced CD4/CD8, while later expanders leaned CD4+.

TCRdb ran MiXCR on the 5' RACE reads and lists one entry per CDR3 protein. The repertoire holds around 150,000 distinct CDR3 sequences, with about 28% as singletons. Sequencing was done on a sample of PBMCs or a T cell subset sorted from them (not recorded which). This TCR came from an adult woman who had mild COVID-19 (a few samples of this study predate the infection). Cell type and time point are not known.

The CDR3 DNA sequence: TGTGCCAGCAGCTCCCCCCGCGGGGCTAGTCGGTTCTTC. Amino acids: CASSSPRGASRFF. The chain carries TRBV11-2 and TRBJ2-1, with D possibly matching TRBD2 (6 bases). Trimming pared 4 bases from V and 15 bases from J, leaving 19 bases between. This CDR3 is built from 13 residues. Germline V gives CDR1 SGHAT, CDR2 FQNNGV.